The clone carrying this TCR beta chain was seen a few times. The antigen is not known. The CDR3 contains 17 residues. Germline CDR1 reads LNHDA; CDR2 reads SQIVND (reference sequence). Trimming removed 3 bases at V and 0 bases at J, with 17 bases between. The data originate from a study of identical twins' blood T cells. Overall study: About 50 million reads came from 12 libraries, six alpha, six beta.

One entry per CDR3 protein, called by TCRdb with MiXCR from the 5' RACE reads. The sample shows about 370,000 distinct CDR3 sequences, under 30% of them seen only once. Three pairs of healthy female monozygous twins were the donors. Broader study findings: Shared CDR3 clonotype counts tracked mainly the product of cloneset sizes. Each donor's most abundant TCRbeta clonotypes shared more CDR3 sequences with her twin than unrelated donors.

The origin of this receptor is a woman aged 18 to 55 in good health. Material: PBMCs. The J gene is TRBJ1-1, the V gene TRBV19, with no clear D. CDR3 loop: CASSILYSAEMNTEAFF. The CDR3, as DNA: TGTGCCAGTAGTATTCTGTACTCCGCAGAAATGAACACTGAAGCTTTCTTT.